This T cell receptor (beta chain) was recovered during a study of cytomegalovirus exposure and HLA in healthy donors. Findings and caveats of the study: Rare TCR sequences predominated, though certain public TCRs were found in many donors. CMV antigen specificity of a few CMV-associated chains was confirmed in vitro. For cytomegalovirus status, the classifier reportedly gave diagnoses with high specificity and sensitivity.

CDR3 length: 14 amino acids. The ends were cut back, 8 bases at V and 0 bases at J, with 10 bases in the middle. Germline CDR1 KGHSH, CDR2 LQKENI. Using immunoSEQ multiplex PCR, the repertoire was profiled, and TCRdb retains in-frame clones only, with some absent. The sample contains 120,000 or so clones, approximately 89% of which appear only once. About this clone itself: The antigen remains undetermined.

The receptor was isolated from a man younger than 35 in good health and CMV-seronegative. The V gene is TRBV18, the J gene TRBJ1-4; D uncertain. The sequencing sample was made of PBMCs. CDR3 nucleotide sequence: TGTGCCAGCACCCAACAGACAACTAATGAAAAACTGTTTTTT. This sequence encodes CASTQQTTNEKLFF.